This T cell receptor (beta chain) originates from a study of shared clonotypes between healthy human individuals. The study, taken as a whole, reports: Naive subsets generally exceeded memory subsets in estimated richness.

Trimming removed 0 bases at V and 3 bases at J, with 12 bases between. The CDR3 contains 16 residues. Germline V gene lookup returns CDR1 SGHDT and CDR2 YYEEEE. Concerning this clone: Its antigen is as yet unknown.

Naive-designated CD8 cells lacked CD45RO, were positively enriched for CCR7, and omitted terminally differentiated effector memory CD45RA+ cells. An approximately 220 ng quantity of DNA, tens of thousands of T cell genomes, went into the sorted-subset replicate PCRs. Produced via immunoSEQ multiplex PCR; TCRdb's table is partial and in-frame only. The sample yields about 2.1 million clones, 85% to 95% seen once. The V call is TRBV5-6, the J call TRBJ2-2; the D gene is possibly TRBD1 (5 bases). The origin of this receptor is a man between 18 and 29 years old in good health. Some clones in this sample may be carry-over from other donors' samples. Sequenced: naive CD8+ T cells from PBMCs. The CDR3 coding sequence is TGTGCCAGCAGCTTGGGTAGGGGCCAGGACACCGGGGAGCTGTTTTTT. This translates into CASSLGRGQDTGELFF.